These 25 T cell receptor beta chains were all obtained from the same sample, sequenced in a study of T-cell memory formation after mild COVID-19. TCRdb ran MiXCR on the 5' RACE reads and lists one entry per CDR3 protein. The sample contains tens of thousands of distinct CDR3 sequences, less than 9.5% of which appear only once. The sequenced sample was PBMCs or a T cell subset sorted from them (not recorded which). These receptors were obtained from a man in his late teens or twenties who had mild COVID-19 (a few samples of this study predate the infection). Cell type and time point are not known.

V is TRBV11-1 and J is TRBJ2-1; 12 positions agree with TRBD2. V trimming: 9 bases; J trimming: 4 bases; junction bases outside the gene matches: 10. The CDR3 is 16 amino acids. CDR1 and CDR2 (germline): SGHAT, FQDESV (reference sequence). The CDR3 is CASGVTGTSGYNEQFF. The CDR3 bases are TGTGCCAGTGGGGTGACCGGGACTAGCGGGTACAATGAGCAGTTCTTC.

This clonotype has a handful of counts. The chain recombines TRBV11-2 with TRBJ1-1, with TRBD1 as a possible D gene (5 bases). There are 14 residues in the CDR3. The V end lost 7 bases, the J end lost 0 bases, and 12 bases lay between the germline ends. Germline assignment: CDR1 SGHAT and CDR2 FQNNGV. The CDR3 sequence: CASTRDRVNTEAFF. Here the CDR3 DNA reads TGTGCCAGCACGCGGGACCGAGTGAACACTGAAGCTTTCTTT.

This chain uses TRBV12-3 or TRBV12-4 with TRBJ2-7; TRBD2 is a possible D gene (6 bases). The germline V and J ends were trimmed by 6 bases and 3 bases, with 18 bases remaining between them. This CDR3 contains 15 residues. The CDR3 DNA reads as TGTGCCAGCAGACGGGGACCGATGGGACTCTACGAGCAGTACTTC. Translating it yields CASRRGPMGLYEQYF.

This clonotype showed up just a few times. J is TRBJ2-5 and V is TRBV9, with TRBD1 as a possible D gene (5 bases). This CDR3 has 15 amino acids. With 0 bases removed from V and 2 bases from J, the gap between germline ends came to 11 bases. CDR1 and CDR2 from the germline V gene are SGDLS and YYNGEE. CDR3 sequence: CASSVAGGAQETQYF. The CDR3 DNA reads as TGTGCCAGCAGCGTAGCCGGTGGGGCTCAAGAGACCCAGTACTTC.

Many counts were recorded for this clonotype. The genes are TRBV9 and TRBJ2-2, with 7 bases fitting TRBD2. From germline, CDR1 is SGDLS and CDR2 YYNGEE. Trimming took 5 bases from V and 2 from J; bases not matched to a gene: 9. This CDR3 spans 16 amino acids. The DNA for the CDR3 is TGTGCCAGCAGTCCGGGGGGACTCAGAAACACCGGGGAGCTGTTTTTT. This sequence encodes CASSPGGLRNTGELFF.

The sample holds a few counts of this clonotype. The gene calls are TRBV5-4 and TRBJ2-3; D is undetermined. The CDR3 is made up of 14 amino acids. The ends were cut back, 4 bases at V and 1 base at J, with 10 bases in the middle. Germline V gene sequence: CDR1 SGHNT, CDR2 YYREEE (reference sequence). The DNA of the CDR3 is TGTGCCAGCAGCCCCGAGGCGGGCACAGATACGCAGTATTTT. Protein: CASSPEAGTDTQYF.

At least ten counts were recorded for this clonotype. The CDR3, as DNA: TGTGCCAGCAGTCGGACAGGGGGCTCGTACGAGCAGTACGTC. It codes for CASSRTGGSYEQYV. J is TRBJ2-7 and V is TRBV7-2; 11 nucleotides agree with TRBD1. Germline V gene data show CDR1 as SGHTA and CDR2 as FQGNSA. CDR3 length equals 14 residues. After removal of 6 bases from V and 4 bases from J, the junction contained 5 bases not matched to a gene.

This clonotype appeared a few times. This chain uses TRBV5-1 with TRBJ2-5; D gene ambiguous. V lost 5 bases and J 0 bases, leaving 8 bases between the germline ends. From germline, CDR1 is SGHRS and CDR2 YFSETQ. The CDR3 loop spans 13 amino acids. CDR3 sequence (DNA): TGCGCCAGCAGTTTCCGGTACCAAGAGACCCAGTACTTC. Translated: CASSFRYQETQYF.

This clonotype appeared many times. This sequence joins TRBV6-5 and TRBJ1-5; the D is unclear. Trimming took off 4 bases at V and 2 bases at J, with 15 bases between the two ends. The germline CDR1 and CDR2 sequences are MNHEY and SVGAGI. This CDR3 spans 16 amino acids. This CDR3 reads CASSFTRVVGNQPQHF. The CDR3 bases are TGTGCCAGCAGTTTTACACGGGTAGTGGGCAATCAGCCCCAGCATTTT.

The genes are TRBV5-1 and TRBJ1-4, with TRBD1 identical over 7 bases. The germline CDR1 and CDR2 sequences are SGHRS and YFSETQ. CDR3 length equals 13 residues. Trimming at V came to 2 bases and at J to 8 bases, leaving 3 bases not matched to a gene. The chain's CDR3 is CASSLRGLEKLFF. The CDR3 bases are TGCGCCAGCAGCTTAAGGGGGCTCGAAAAACTGTTTTTT.

There are a few counts of this clonotype. The chain links TRBV6-1 to TRBJ1-2; D might be TRBD1 (5 bases). V dropped 2 bases and J dropped 4 bases, with 11 bases sitting between them. The CDR3 is 14 amino acids. Germline V gives CDR1 MNHNS, CDR2 SASEGT. The CDR3 protein is CASSESGSPYGYTF. Written as DNA, the CDR3 is TGTGCCAGCAGTGAATCAGGGTCTCCCTATGGCTACACCTTC.

In its sample, this clonotype was seen once. This chain joins TRBV7-2 and TRBJ2-5, with 12 positions matching TRBD2. Trimming took 1 base from V and 4 from J; bases not matched to a gene: 7. Germline V gives CDR1 SGHTA, CDR2 FQGNSA. The CDR3 has 17 residues. The CDR3 DNA is TGTGCCAGCAGCTTAGAGTGGCCTAGCGGGGGGGGAGAGACCCAGTACTTC. As protein: CASSLEWPSGGGETQYF.

This clonotype was observed a few times. The J gene is TRBJ2-7, the V gene TRBV3-1, with D possibly matching TRBD2 (6 bases). The V gene lost 6 bases and the J gene lost 1 base, with 10 bases spanning the gap. CDR3 length: 13 amino acids. Per the germline V gene, CDR1 is LGHDT and CDR2 is YNNKEL (reference sequence). CDR3 nucleotide sequence: TGTGCCAGCAGGGGACTCGAATCCTACGAGCAGTACTTC. Protein sequence: CASRGLESYEQYF.

This clonotype showed up just a few times. V and J are TRBV7-9 and TRBJ1-6; D might be TRBD1 (5 bases). The CDR3 runs 16 residues. Germline V gene data show CDR1 as SEHNR and CDR2 as FQNEAQ (reference sequence). The V end was cut by 4 bases, the J end by 10 bases, with 20 bases between. The DNA for the CDR3 is TGTGCCAGCAGCTCGAGACAGTCCTTATCTAACTCACCCCTCCACTTT. As protein: CASSSRQSLSNSPLHF.

The chain recombines TRBV10-3 with TRBJ2-3, with 7 bases matching TRBD1. CDR1 and CDR2 from the germline V gene are ENHRY and SYGVKD. J gave up 2 bases and V 7 bases, and 9 bases lay outside the gene matches. The CDR3 contains 15 residues. This CDR3 reads CAINPQDRNTDTQYF. The CDR3 DNA sequence: TGTGCCATCAATCCCCAGGACAGGAACACAGATACGCAGTATTTT.

The table lists this clonotype with a few counts. V usage is TRBV28 and J usage is TRBJ2-7; TRBD1 or TRBD2 may be the D gene (6 bases each). V was clipped by 5 bases and J by 5 bases, with 16 bases between them. The CDR3 extends over 14 amino acids. In germline, CDR1 is MDHEN, CDR2 SYDVKM. The CDR3 region is CASSTGGGTHEQYF. CDR3 bases: TGTGCCAGCAGTACTGGGGGCGGGACGCACGAGCAGTACTTC.

The rearrangement joins TRBV5-8 to TRBJ1-5; perhaps TRBD1 as D (5 bases). This CDR3 is 15 amino acids long. The V gene's germline CDR1 is SGHTS and CDR2 YDEGEE. Trimming removed 3 bases at V and 0 bases at J, with 10 bases between. The CDR3 sequence: CASSSRTISNQPQHF. For the CDR3, the DNA is TGTGCCAGCAGCTCAAGGACAATTAGCAATCAGCCCCAGCATTTT.

The table lists this clonotype with a few counts. The chain joins TRBV20-1 to TRBJ2-3; either TRBD1 or TRBD2 may fit D (5 bases each). CDR3 length equals 16 residues. The germline V gene has CDR1 DFQATT and CDR2 SNEGSKA (reference sequence). The V end lost 6 bases, the J end lost 0 bases, and 19 bases lay between the germline ends. CDR3 amino acids: CSAPRGSRSSTDTQYF. The CDR3 DNA follows: TGCAGTGCCCCGAGGGGTAGCCGATCTAGCACAGATACGCAGTATTTT.

This clonotype was counted between two and nine times. The gene calls are TRBV20-1 and TRBJ1-5; D is undetermined. Germline CDR1 reads DFQATT; CDR2 reads SNEGSKA (reference sequence). The V and J ends lost 6 bases and 3 bases respectively, with 18 bases between them. The length of the CDR3 is 15 residues. The CDR3, as DNA: TGCAGTGCCCCGACGAGAGGGTCTACCAATCAGCCCCAGCATTTT. Encoded protein: CSAPTRGSTNQPQHF.

This clonotype was detected a few times. The chain carries TRBV2 and TRBJ2-7; 9 bases agree with TRBD2. Germline V gene sequence: CDR1 SNHLY, CDR2 FYNNEI. J lost 5 bases, V lost 3 bases, and 8 bases had no gene match. The CDR3 is 15 amino acids. The CDR3 is CASSEGAGGPNEQYV. CDR3 DNA sequence: TGTGCCAGCAGTGAGGGCGCGGGGGGGCCCAACGAGCAGTACGTC.

Only a few counts were recorded for this clonotype. The chain joins TRBV29-1 to TRBJ1-5; maybe TRBD1 (5 bases). Germline V gene data show CDR1 as SQVTM and CDR2 as ANQGSEA. V was trimmed by 4 bases and J by 6 bases, leaving 13 bases between them. The CDR3 loop spans 13 amino acids. The CDR3 DNA sequence: TGCAGCGTTGGGAGGGGACTCGGTCAGCCCCAGCATTTT. Translation: CSVGRGLGQPQHF.

The V call is TRBV7-3, the J call TRBJ2-1, with unresolved D. Looked up from germline, CDR1 is SGHTA and CDR2 is FQGTGA. This CDR3 is built from 13 residues. The ends were cut back, 5 bases at V and 4 bases at J, with 9 bases in the middle. CDR3 protein: CASSRYVYNEQFF. The CDR3 DNA reads as TGTGCCAGCAGCCGATACGTATACAATGAGCAGTTCTTC.

This clonotype has at least ten counts. This rearrangement joins TRBV12-3 or TRBV12-4 to TRBJ2-3; the match to TRBD2 covers 9 bases. V shed 6 bases, J shed 1 base, and the junction held 2 bases outside the gene matches. This CDR3 spans 14 amino acids. This CDR3 reads CASRSSGGTDTQYF. The CDR3 nucleotides read TGTGCCAGCAGGTCTAGCGGGGGCACAGATACGCAGTATTTT.

This clonotype was seen many times. This rearrangement joins TRBV7-3 to TRBJ1-1; D is unresolved. V was trimmed by 5 bases and J by 4 bases, leaving 14 bases between them. The length of the CDR3 is 14 residues. Germline CDR1 SGHTA, CDR2 FQGTGA. CDR3 protein: CASSQTRQGTEAFF. In DNA form, the CDR3 reads TGTGCCAGCAGCCAGACGAGGCAAGGCACTGAAGCTTTCTTT.

This clonotype was detected ten times or more. CDR3 in DNA: TGTGCCAGCAGTTACTCCTCCCGGGACAGGGCCCTTCGACATTTT. Protein product: CASSYSSRDRALRHF. The rearrangement joins TRBV6-6 to TRBJ1-5; TRBD1 matches 9 bases. The CDR3 consists of 15 residues. Unmatched junction bases numbered 13, after V lost 0 bases and J lost 16 bases. Germline CDR1 reads MNHNY; CDR2 reads SVGAGI (reference sequence).